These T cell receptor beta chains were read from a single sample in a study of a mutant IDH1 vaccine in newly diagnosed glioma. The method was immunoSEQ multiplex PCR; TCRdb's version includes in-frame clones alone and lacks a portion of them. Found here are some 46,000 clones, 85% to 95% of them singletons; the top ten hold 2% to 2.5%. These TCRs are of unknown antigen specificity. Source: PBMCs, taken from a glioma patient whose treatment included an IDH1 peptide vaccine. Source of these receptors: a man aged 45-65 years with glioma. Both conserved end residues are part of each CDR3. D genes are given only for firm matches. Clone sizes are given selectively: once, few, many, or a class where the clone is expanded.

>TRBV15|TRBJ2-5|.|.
TGTGCCACCAGCACTGGACTCCAAGAGACCCAGTACTTC
CATSTGLQETQYF
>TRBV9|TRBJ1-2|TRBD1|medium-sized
TGTGCCAGCAGCGATTCGACAGGGGGGGACTATGGCTACACCTTC
CASSDSTGGDYGYTF
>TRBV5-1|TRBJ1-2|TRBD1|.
TGCGCCAGCAGCTGGGGGACAGGGGGCAACTATGGCTACACCTTC
CASSWGTGGNYGYTF
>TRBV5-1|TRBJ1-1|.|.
TGCGCCAGCAACCCACAACCCTTGAACACTGAAGCTTTCTTT
CASNPQPLNTEAFF
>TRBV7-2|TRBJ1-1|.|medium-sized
TGTGCCAGCAGCTTCAGCAGGGGCAGAGAAGCTTTCTTT
CASSFSRGREAFF
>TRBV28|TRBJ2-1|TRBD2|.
TGTGCCAGCAGTGGGGGGAGCGGGGTAAGGTCTGAGCAGTTCTTC
CASSGGSGVRSEQFF
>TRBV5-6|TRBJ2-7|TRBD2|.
TGTGCCAGCAGCTTCGGACTAGCGGATACGGGGGAGCAGTACTTC
CASSFGLADTGEQYF
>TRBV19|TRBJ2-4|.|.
TGTGCCAGTAGTATAACAGCAAGTCTAGCCAAAAACATTCAGTACTTC
CASSITASLAKNIQYF
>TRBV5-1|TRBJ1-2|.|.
TGCGCCAGCAGCTTGGTTGGGTATGGCTACACCTTC
CASSLVGYGYTF
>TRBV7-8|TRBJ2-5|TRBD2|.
TGTGCCAGCAGCCCGAGGCCGGGGCGGGAGGAGGAGACCCAGTACTTC
CASSPRPGREEETQYF
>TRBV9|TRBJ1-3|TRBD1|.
TGTGCCAGCAGCGTAGACCGGACAGGGCGAAACACCATATATTTT
CASSVDRTGRNTIYF
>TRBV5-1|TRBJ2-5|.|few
TGCGCCAGCAGAACCCCGCCTCAAGAGACCCAGTACTTC
CASRTPPQETQYF
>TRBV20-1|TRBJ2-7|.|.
TGCAGTGCCCTTGAGGGTTACGAGCAGTACTTC
CSALEGYEQYF
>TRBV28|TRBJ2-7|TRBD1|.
TGTGCCAGCATCTCGGGACAGGGGGCATGGTACGAGCAGTACTTC
CASISGQGAWYEQYF
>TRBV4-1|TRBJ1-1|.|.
TGCGCCAGCAGCCGTGCAGGGTCGGCTTTCTTT
CASSRAGSAFF
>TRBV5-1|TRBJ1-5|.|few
TGCGCCAGCAGCTTGGGGGACTCTCGAGGCAATCAGCCCCAGCATTTT
CASSLGDSRGNQPQHF
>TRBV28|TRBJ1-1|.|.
TGTGCCAGCAGTGGACACCTTATGAACACTGAAGCTTTCTTT
CASSGHLMNTEAFF
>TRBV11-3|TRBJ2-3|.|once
TGTGCCAGCAGCTTCCGGACTAGCACAGATACGCAGTATTTT
CASSFRTSTDTQYF
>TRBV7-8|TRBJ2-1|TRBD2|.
TGTGCCAGCAGCTTAGAGGGCAGCGGGAGGGCCTTGCACAATGAGCAGTTCTTC
CASSLEGSGRALHNEQFF
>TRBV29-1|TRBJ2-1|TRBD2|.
TGCAGCGTTGGTCCGGGGGGGAAAAATGAGCAGTTCTTC
CSVGPGGKNEQFF
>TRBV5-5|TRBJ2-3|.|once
TGTGCCAGCAGCTTGAAGGCTAGAGGGTTGGCAGATACGCAGTATTTT
CASSLKARGLADTQYF
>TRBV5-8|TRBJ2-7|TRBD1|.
TGTGCCAGCAGCTTGGGTCAGGGGGTCCACGAGCAGTACTTC
CASSLGQGVHEQYF
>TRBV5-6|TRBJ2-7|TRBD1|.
TGTGCCAGCAGCTTGGTGGCAGGGGGCTCCTACGAGCAGTACTTC
CASSLVAGGSYEQYF
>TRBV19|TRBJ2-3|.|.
TGTGCCAGTAGTGGGCAGGGGGGGGATACGCAGTATTTT
CASSGQGGDTQYF
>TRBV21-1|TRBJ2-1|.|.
TGTGCCAGCAGCCCGCTTATGGATGAGCAGTTCTTC
CASSPLMDEQFF
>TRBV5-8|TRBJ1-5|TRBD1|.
TGTGCCAGCAGCTTGTTGATGGGGACAGGGCAGGTTCAGCAGCCCCAGCATTTT
CASSLLMGTGQVQQPQHF
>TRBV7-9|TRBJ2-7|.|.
TGTGCCAGCAGCTTAGGGGCCGGCTCCTACGAGCAGTACTTC
CASSLGAGSYEQYF
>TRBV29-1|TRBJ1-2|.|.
TGCAGCGTGCGGGATCAGTCCGGGGGACCGAAACGTGGCTATGGCTACACCTTC
CSVRDQSGGPKRGYGYTF
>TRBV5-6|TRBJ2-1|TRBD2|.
TGTGCCAGCAGCGGGGGGGACAATGAGCAGTTCTTC
CASSGGDNEQFF
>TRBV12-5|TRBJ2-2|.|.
TGTGCTAGTGGTTTAACAGGCAGGGGGGAGCTGTTTTTT
CASGLTGRGELFF
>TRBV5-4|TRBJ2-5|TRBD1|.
TGTGCCAGCAGCTTGGCCGGGACAGGTGGGGAGACCCAGTACTTC
CASSLAGTGGETQYF
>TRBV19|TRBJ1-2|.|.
TGTGCCAGTAGTATCGGGCAGACATATGGCTACACCTTC
CASSIGQTYGYTF
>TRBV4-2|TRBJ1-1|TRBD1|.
TGTGCCAGCAGCCACGGGACAGGGCAGAACACTGAAGCTTTCTTT
CASSHGTGQNTEAFF
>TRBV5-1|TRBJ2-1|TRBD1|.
TGCGCCAGCAGCTTGATGACAGGGGGCTACAATGAGCAGTTCTTC
CASSLMTGGYNEQFF
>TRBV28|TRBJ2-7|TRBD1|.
TGTGCCAGCAGTCTGACAGGGGGGCACGAGCAGTACTTC
CASSLTGGHEQYF
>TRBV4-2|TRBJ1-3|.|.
TGTGCCAGCAGCCAAGATGTGGCAGGCGATACTGGAAACACCATATATTTT
CASSQDVAGDTGNTIYF
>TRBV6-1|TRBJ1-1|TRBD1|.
TGTGCCAGCAGACGAGGGGGCTCGAACACTGAAGCTTTCTTT
CASRRGGSNTEAFF
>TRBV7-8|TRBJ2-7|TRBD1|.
TGTGCCAGCAGCTTAGCGGGGGACAGGGCCTACGAGCAGTACTTC
CASSLAGDRAYEQYF
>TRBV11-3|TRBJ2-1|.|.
TGTGCCAGCAGCTTAGATTCTAGCAGGACCTACAATGAGCAGTTCTTC
CASSLDSSRTYNEQFF
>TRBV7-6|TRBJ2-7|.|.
TGTGCCAGCAGCGCGGCAGGAGGACTCCCCTCCGAGCAGTACTTC
CASSAAGGLPSEQYF
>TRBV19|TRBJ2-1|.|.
TGTGCCAGTATGGATCTCTCTCGCTCTCCGGCCTCCTACAATGAGCAGTTCTTC
CASMDLSRSPASYNEQFF
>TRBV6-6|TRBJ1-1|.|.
TGTGCCAGCAGTTTAATAGCAGCATTGAACACTGAAGCTTTCTTT
CASSLIAALNTEAFF